The clone carrying this T cell receptor beta chain was seen a handful of times. Its specificity is not known. Germline assignment: CDR1 SGHTA and CDR2 FQGNSA. V gave up 5 bases and J gave up 3 bases; unmatched junction bases: 7. This CDR3 contains 15 residues. Each of the CD4+ naive, central memory, regulatory and stem cell-like memory populations was sorted via CD45RO/CCR7/CD25/CD127/CD95/CD27. Reverse transcription of all isolated RNA meant that expressed TCRB transcripts were sequenced. Measured with immunoSEQ multiplex PCR; TCRdb has only the in-frame clones, and not every one. The table shows 90,000 to 110,000 clones, with 40% occurring only once. The sample belongs to a study of beta chain features in type 1 diabetes. Study-wide context: Healthy donors and patients showed comparable age, gender and cell yields. Study-level findings and limits: A potential influence of HLA type upon TCRB rearrangement remained unresolved herein.

This TCR was sampled from a young woman in good health. The gene calls are TRBV7-2 and TRBJ2-7, with TRBD1 identical over 10 bases. Sequencing input: stem cell memory CD4+ T cells from blood. CDR3 DNA sequence: TGTGCCAGCAGCCGGATCCGGGACAGGGGCTACGAGCAGTACTTC. Translating gives CASSRIRDRGYEQYF.